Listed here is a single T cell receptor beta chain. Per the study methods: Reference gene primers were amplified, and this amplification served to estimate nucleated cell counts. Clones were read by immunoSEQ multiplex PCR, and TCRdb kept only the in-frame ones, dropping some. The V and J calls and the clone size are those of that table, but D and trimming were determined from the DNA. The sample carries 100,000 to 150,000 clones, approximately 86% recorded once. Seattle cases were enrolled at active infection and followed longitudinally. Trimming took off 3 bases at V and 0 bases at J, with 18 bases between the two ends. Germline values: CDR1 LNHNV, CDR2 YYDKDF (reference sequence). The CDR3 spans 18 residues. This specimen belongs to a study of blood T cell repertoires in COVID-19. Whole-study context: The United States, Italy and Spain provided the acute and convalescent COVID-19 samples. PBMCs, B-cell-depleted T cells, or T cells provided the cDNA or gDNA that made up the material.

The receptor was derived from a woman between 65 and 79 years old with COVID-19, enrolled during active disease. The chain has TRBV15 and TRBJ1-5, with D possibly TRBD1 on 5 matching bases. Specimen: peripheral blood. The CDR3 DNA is TGTGCCACCAGCAGTCGTCCGGGGGTACATTATAGCAATCAGCCCCAGCATTTT. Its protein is CATSSRPGVHYSNQPQHF.